The 28 T cell receptor beta chains given below trace back to one sample, sequenced in a study of blood T cell repertoires in COVID-19. Produced via immunoSEQ multiplex PCR; TCRdb's table is partial and in-frame only. In the table there are some 100,000 clones, about 80% of which are singletons. The specimen sequenced was peripheral blood. The receptors stem from a man aged 65-85 years with active or convalescent COVID-19.

V gene TRBV27 combines with J gene TRBJ2-7, with D maybe TRBD2 (6 bases). The CDR3 runs to 13 residues. Germline assignment: CDR1 MNHEY and CDR2 SMNVEV (reference sequence). Trimming took off 7 bases at V and 0 bases at J, with 10 bases between the two ends. The CDR3 coding sequence is TGTGCCAGCAAGGTCGGGAGCTCCTACGAGCAGTACTTC. Amino acids: CASKVGSSYEQYF.

This clone was seen a handful of times. The chain combines TRBV29-1 with TRBJ1-1; D perhaps matches TRBD1 (6 bases). This CDR3 has 12 amino acids. Germline CDR1 is SQVTM and CDR2 is ANQGSEA. V lost 3 bases and J 9 bases, leaving 14 bases between the germline ends. In nucleotides, the CDR3 is TGCAGCGTTGACACAGGGTCGGGGAAAGCTTTCTTT. The encoded protein is CSVDTGSGKAFF.

This rearrangement joins TRBV3-1 (or the pseudogene TRBV3-2) to TRBJ1-2, with D perhaps TRBD1 (6 bases). The CDR3 spans 15 residues. The germline V and J ends were trimmed by 0 bases and 8 bases, with 16 bases remaining between them. CDR1 is LGHDT, CDR2 YNNKEL, per germline (reference sequence). The CDR3 is CASSQDLAGAKGYTF. CDR3 in DNA: TGTGCCAGCAGCCAAGATCTTGCGGGGGCGAAGGGCTACACCTTC.

This chain uses TRBV28 with TRBJ1-1, with 7 nucleotides matching TRBD1. The V gene end was trimmed by 3 bases and the J gene end by 0 bases; junction bases not matched to a gene: 4. Germline-derived CDR1 and CDR2 are MDHEN and SYDVKM. The CDR3 has 15 residues. The CDR3, as DNA: TGTGCCAGCAGTTTTAAGGGACAGATGAACACTGAAGCTTTCTTT. Translating it yields CASSFKGQMNTEAFF.

In this sample, this clone turned up once. The V call is TRBV19, the J call TRBJ1-1; tentatively, D is TRBD1 (5 bases). The CDR3 has 15 residues. The germline CDR1 and CDR2 sequences are LNHDA and SQIVND (reference sequence). Trimming cost V 3 bases and J 2 bases, with 13 bases left between them. CDR3 DNA: TGTGCCAGTAGTATTCTAGGACACAGAAACACTGAAGCTTTCTTT. It yields the protein CASSILGHRNTEAFF.

V usage is TRBV2 and J usage is TRBJ2-1; 8 bases agree with TRBD1. The V gene end was trimmed by 8 bases and the J gene end by 6 bases; junction bases not matched to a gene: 3. This CDR3 region has 12 residues. The germline gives CDR1 SNHLY, CDR2 FYNNEI. The CDR3 protein is CASGQGGNEQFF. In DNA form, the CDR3 reads TGTGCCAGCGGACAGGGTGGCAATGAGCAGTTCTTC.

This chain connects TRBV12-3 or TRBV12-4 to TRBJ2-7, with TRBD1 identical over 7 bases. This CDR3 contains 13 residues. Unmatched junction bases numbered 8, after V lost 9 bases and J lost 3 bases. The DNA of the CDR3 is TGTGCCAGTTCAGGGGGAATTGGCTACGAGCAGTACTTC. Protein: CASSGGIGYEQYF.

The chain has TRBV11-2 and TRBJ2-7, with D possibly being TRBD2 (5 bases). This CDR3 spans 17 amino acids. Trimming pared 2 bases from V and 5 bases from J, leaving 22 bases between. Germline V gene sequence: CDR1 SGHAT, CDR2 FQNNGV. The CDR3 region is CASSLTGFGATQNEQYF. The CDR3 DNA is TGTGCCAGCAGCTTAACGGGATTCGGAGCGACTCAAAACGAGCAGTACTTC.

The CDR3 nucleotides read TGCAGCGTTGAAAGGGGACTAGCGGTTCCTTCCGATGAGCAGTTCTTC. Its protein product is CSVERGLAVPSDEQFF. The rearrangement links TRBV29-1 to TRBJ2-1; 11 bases fit TRBD2. With 2 bases clipped from V and 8 bases from J, the junction kept 11 bases outside the gene matches. The CDR3 consists of 16 residues. Germline assignment: CDR1 SQVTM and CDR2 ANQGSEA.

This clone was counted a single time. The rearrangement uses TRBV11-2 and TRBJ1-5; D is possibly TRBD1 (5 bases). This CDR3 is 15 amino acids long. Germline V gene sequence: CDR1 SGHAT, CDR2 FQNNGV. V shed 2 bases and J shed 3 bases, with 11 bases lying between them. The CDR3 coding sequence is TGTGCCAGCAGCTTAAGTGGCGGGACCAATCAGCCCCAGCATTTT. Amino acids: CASSLSGGTNQPQHF. The variable domain in full, completed from reference TRBV11-2 and TRBJ1-5, reads EAGVAQSPRYKIIEKRQSVAFWCNPISGHATLYWYQQILGQGPKLLIQFQNNGVVDDSQLPKDRFSAERLKGVDSTLKIQPAKLEDSAVYLCASSLSGGTNQPQHFGDGTRLSIL.

This clone has only one observation. CDR3 sequence: CASPGGDRDEAFF. The CDR3 nucleotides are TGCGCCAGCCCTGGGGGGGACAGGGATGAAGCTTTCTTT. This chain joins TRBV23-1 and TRBJ1-1, with 9 bases matching TRBD1. TRBV23-1 is classed as an ORF, of uncertain function. The length of the CDR3 is 13 residues. The V gene end was trimmed by 8 bases and the J gene end by 7 bases; junction bases not matched to a gene: 8.

The sample holds one count of this clone. CDR3 protein: CASSLTAAGTTPYEQYF. The CDR3 DNA reads as TGTGCCAGCAGCTTAACGGCTGCCGGGACTACGCCCTACGAGCAGTACTTC. J is TRBJ2-7 and V is TRBV7-3; 7 bases are a match to TRBD2. Germline V gene data show CDR1 as SGHTA and CDR2 as FQGTGA. The CDR3 contains 17 residues. With 0 bases clipped from V and 2 bases from J, the junction kept 10 bases outside the gene matches.

This chain uses TRBV6-1 with TRBJ1-3; 10 bases map to TRBD1. CDR1 MNHNS and CDR2 SASEGT come from the germline V gene. V trimming: 2 bases; J trimming: 1 base; junction bases outside the gene matches: 2. The CDR3 is made up of 16 amino acids. The CDR3 region has the DNA TGTGCCAGCAGTGAATTGGACAGGGGGTCTGGAAACACCATATATTTT. Amino acid sequence: CASSELDRGSGNTIYF.

This chain links TRBV6-5 with TRBJ2-1; 7 bases are a match to TRBD2. Germline V gene lookup returns CDR1 MNHEY and CDR2 SVGAGI. This CDR3 has 14 amino acids. The V gene end was trimmed by 3 bases and the J gene end by 7 bases; junction bases not matched to a gene: 6. Written as DNA, the CDR3 is TGTGCCAGCAGTTATGGTGGGCGGGGGAATGAGCAGTTCTTC. It yields the protein CASSYGGRGNEQFF.

This clone occurred once. The rearrangement uses TRBV24-1 and TRBJ1-2, with D tentatively TRBD1 (6 bases). CDR1 and CDR2 from the germline V gene are KGHDR and SFDVKD. This CDR3 spans 17 amino acids. The V end lost 4 bases, the J end lost 7 bases, and 24 bases lay between the germline ends. As DNA, the CDR3 is TGTGCCACCAGTGACTCTTGGGCTACCAGGGGCGAGGGTGGCTACACCTTC. The encoded protein is CATSDSWATRGEGGYTF.

This clone was seen repeatedly, ten times or more. This chain connects TRBV28 to TRBJ2-5; the match to TRBD2 covers 12 bases. CDR3 length equals 13 residues. Germline loops: CDR1 MDHEN, CDR2 SYDVKM. V lost 8 bases and J lost 5; bases outside the gene matches: 3. DNA of the CDR3: TGTGCCAGCCTAGCGGGGGGGCGGGAGACCCAGTACTTC. Its translation is CASLAGGRETQYF.

The chain couples TRBV6-5 to TRBJ1-2; 7 nucleotides match TRBD1. Germline CDR1 and CDR2: MNHEY and SVGAGI. The CDR3 totals 13 residues. Losses at the gene ends were 6 bases for V and 10 bases for J; bases not matched to a gene: 11. DNA for the CDR3: TGTGCCAGCAGCCCCACGGGACAGCAAATCTACACCTTC. As protein: CASSPTGQQIYTF.

The V gene is TRBV30, the J gene TRBJ1-2; D is ambiguous. The germline CDR1 and CDR2 sequences are GTSNPN and SVGIG (reference sequence). The CDR3 is 13 residues long. The V end was cut by 2 bases, the J end by 4 bases, with 11 bases between. CDR3 in DNA: TGTGCCTGGAGTCACATATCGGGCTATGGCTACACCTTC. Its translation: CAWSHISGYGYTF.

This chain joins TRBV14 and TRBJ2-5; D unresolved. Germline assignment: CDR1 SGHDN and CDR2 FVKESK. The CDR3 totals 16 residues. The germline V and J ends were trimmed by 0 bases and 2 bases, with 13 bases remaining between them. The CDR3 loop is CASSQDSGHFQETQYF. CDR3 DNA: TGTGCCAGCAGCCAAGACTCTGGGCACTTTCAAGAGACCCAGTACTTC.

The chain employs TRBV19 and TRBJ1-2, with 11 bases that match TRBD1. J was trimmed by 12 bases and V by 5 bases; bases with no gene match: 8. CDR1 and CDR2 (germline): LNHDA, SQIVND (reference sequence). The CDR3 is 13 amino acids. CDR3 in DNA: TGTGCCAGTAGTTGGGGACAGGGGGAGAGAAACACCTTC. This codes for CASSWGQGERNTF.

The CDR3 here is CASSYSTGTYYEQYF. For the CDR3, the DNA is TGTGCCAGCAGTTATTCGACAGGGACCTACTACGAGCAGTACTTC. V gene TRBV6-5 combines with J gene TRBJ2-7; 7 bases are a match to TRBD1. Unmatched junction bases numbered 8, after V lost 3 bases and J lost 3 bases. The germline gives CDR1 MNHEY, CDR2 SVGAGI. This CDR3 region has 15 residues.

The chain carries TRBV20-1 and TRBJ2-4, with 7 positions matching TRBD1. J was trimmed by 7 bases and V by 3 bases; bases with no gene match: 9. The CDR3 spans 14 residues. Germline V lookup: CDR1 DFQATT, CDR2 SNEGSKA (reference sequence). In DNA, the CDR3 is TGCAGTGCTAGTCTACAGGGGCCCTTCAACATTCAGTACTTC. Its protein is CSASLQGPFNIQYF.

The CDR3 region has the DNA TGCGCCAGCAGCTTGGCAGCCCTAGCGCCCGGGGAGCTGTTTTTT. It specifies CASSLAALAPGELFF. The V gene is TRBV5-1, the J gene TRBJ2-2; possibly TRBD2 for D (6 bases). The CDR3 totals 15 residues. The V end lost 0 bases, the J end lost 6 bases, and 12 bases lay between the germline ends. Germline CDR1 is SGHRS and CDR2 is YFSETQ.

Only one count was recorded for this clone. This chain uses TRBV10-2 with TRBJ1-3; 12 nucleotides match TRBD1. Germline loops: CDR1 WSHSY, CDR2 SAAADI. CDR3 length: 14 residues. J gave up 6 bases and V 6 bases, and 3 bases lay outside the gene matches. The CDR3 nucleotides are TGCGCCAGCAGCTCGGGACAGGGGGCAAACACCATATATTTT. It is translated as CASSSGQGANTIYF.

The CDR3 is CASSSLQGAGGDNEQFF. CDR3 DNA sequence: TGCGCCAGCAGCTCCTTACAGGGGGCAGGAGGGGACAATGAGCAGTTCTTC. V gene TRBV5-1 combines with J gene TRBJ2-1, with 9 nucleotides matching TRBD1. This CDR3 comprises 17 residues. Trimming removed 3 bases from V and 5 bases from J; junction bases left unmatched: 12. Germline V lookup: CDR1 SGHRS, CDR2 YFSETQ. The full variable domain, in which reference TRBV5-1 and TRBJ2-1 provide the parts outside the CDR3, is KAGVTQTPRYLIKTRGQQVTLSCSPISGHRSVSWYQQTPGQGLQFLFEYFSETQRNKGNFPGRFSGRQFSNSRSEMNVSTLELGDSALYLCASSSLQGAGGDNEQFFGPGTRLTVL.

The chain uses TRBV4-3 and TRBJ1-4, with no clear D. This CDR3 has 15 amino acids. The V end lost 0 bases, the J end lost 4 bases, and 9 bases lay between the germline ends. Germline V lookup: CDR1 LGHNA, CDR2 YSLEER. CDR3 in amino acids: CASSQDHGLNEKLFF. The DNA of the CDR3 is TGCGCCAGCAGCCAAGATCACGGACTTAATGAAAAACTGTTTTTT.

This clone appeared a few times. This chain links TRBV10-3 with TRBJ1-1, with D perhaps matching TRBD1 (5 bases). This CDR3 is built from 12 residues. Trimming removed 6 bases at V and 2 bases at J, with 7 bases between. The germline V gene encodes CDR1 ENHRY and CDR2 SYGVKD. CDR3 in amino acids: CAIRQENTEAFF. The DNA for the CDR3 is TGTGCCATCAGACAGGAAAACACTGAAGCTTTCTTT.

This chain uses TRBV6-5 with TRBJ1-6, with a tentative D call TRBD1 (6 bases). This CDR3 is 14 amino acids long. The germline gives CDR1 MNHEY, CDR2 SVGAGI. V was trimmed by 2 bases and J by 6 bases, leaving 8 bases between them. CDR3 nucleotides: TGTGCCAGCAGTTACGGGGGCCCTAATTCACCCCTCCACTTT. Translating it yields CASSYGGPNSPLHF.